The present entry profiles one T cell receptor beta chain with its context. Its antigen is unidentified. The CDR3 spans 16 residues. Germline V gene data show CDR1 as SGHRS and CDR2 as YFSETQ. V lost 0 bases, J lost 8 bases, and 17 bases lay in between. This sample stems from a study of cytomegalovirus exposure and HLA in healthy donors. Findings and limits, study-wide: The authors listed approximately 160 TCR beta chains as cytomegalovirus-associated. Rarity characterized most TCR sequences, yet some public TCRs appeared in many donors. That first-cohort TCR clusters tended to co-occur in the 130 or so validation repertoires was found in a later analysis.

Libraries were prepared by immunoSEQ multiplex PCR; TCRdb keeps only in-frame clonotypes and omits some of them. The sample lists tens of thousands of clones; 85% to 95% were seen once. The donors were part of the validation cohort, which consisted of 120 subjects and was separate from the first cohort of 666 subjects. This chain links TRBV5-1 with TRBJ1-4; TRBD1 is a possible D gene (5 bases). This receptor was identified in a woman aged 18-30 years in good health and CMV-seropositive. Sequencing was carried out using PBMCs. Here the CDR3 DNA reads TGCGCCAGCAGCTTGGGGAGTACAGGATCGGGCGAAAAACTGTTTTTT. Its protein is CASSLGSTGSGEKLFF.